Listed below are T cell receptor beta chains from one sample, sequenced in a study of Ad26.COV2.S vaccination and SARS-CoV-2 variants. Libraries were prepared by immunoSEQ multiplex PCR; TCRdb keeps only in-frame clonotypes and omits some of them. The sample lists some 300,000 clones, around 84% occurring once. The specimen was peripheral blood, collected in a trial of Ad26.COV2.S vaccine versus placebo. Every receptor here comes from a person between 18 and 60 years old who received the Ad26.COV2.S COVID-19 vaccine or a placebo. CDR3s include the opening cysteine and the closing phenylalanine or tryptophan. The order of the fields is clone size, J gene, D gene, V gene, CDR3 DNA, CDR3 protein. D genes are given only for firm matches. Size is stated for part of the rows, as once, few or many counts, or as a class when the clone is expanded.

size: -
J: TRBJ2-7
D: TRBD2
V: TRBV9
DNA: TGTGCCAGCAGCGTAGGGGGGACGGGGGGATACTACGAGCAGTACTTC
CDR3: CASSVGGTGGYYEQYF

size: -
J: TRBJ2-1
D: -
V: TRBV12-5
DNA: TGTGCTAGTGGTACCTATCGTCCAGGGGACGGCTCCTACAATGAGCAGTTCTTC
CDR3: CASGTYRPGDGSYNEQFF

size: few
J: TRBJ1-1
D: -
V: TRBV2
DNA: TGTGCCAGCAGTGAAGGGCCTGAAGCTTTCTTT
CDR3: CASSEGPEAFF

size: -
J: TRBJ1-3
D: -
V: TRBV10-1
DNA: TGCGCCAGCTCGTCGGGCAGCGGCCGAAACACCATATATTTT
CDR3: CASSSGSGRNTIYF

size: -
J: TRBJ2-2
D: -
V: TRBV30
DNA: TGTGCCTGGAGTCCGTTCCGAACCGGGGAGCTGTTTTTT
CDR3: CAWSPFRTGELFF

size: -
J: TRBJ2-3
D: -
V: TRBV6-5
DNA: TGTGCCAGCAGCTATGGTGGAGGGATCGATACGCAGTATTTT
CDR3: CASSYGGGIDTQYF

size: -
J: TRBJ2-5
D: TRBD2
V: TRBV7-9
DNA: TGTGCCAGCAGCTTAGCGATAAGCGGGGGGGCCTCGCTTCAAGAGACCCAGTACTTC
CDR3: CASSLAISGGASLQETQYF

size: -
J: TRBJ1-5
D: TRBD1
V: TRBV5-1
DNA: TGCGCCAGCAGGAGGGGGACAGAGGCCCATCCTAGCAATCAGCCCCAGCATTTT
CDR3: CASRRGTEAHPSNQPQHF

size: -
J: TRBJ1-1
D: -
V: TRBV6-4
DNA: TGTGCCAGCAGTGTACGCTACATGAACACTGAAGCTTTCTTT
CDR3: CASSVRYMNTEAFF

size: once
J: TRBJ1-3
D: -
V: TRBV3-1/TRBV3-2
DNA: TGTGCCAGCAGCGGGCCAGCTACCTCTGGAAACACCATATATTTT
CDR3: CASSGPATSGNTIYF

size: -
J: TRBJ2-1
D: TRBD2
V: TRBV9
DNA: TGTGCCAGCAGCGTAGGACTTAGCGGGGGGGAACATGAGCAGTTCTTC
CDR3: CASSVGLSGGEHEQFF

size: -
J: TRBJ1-2
D: -
V: TRBV20-1
DNA: TGCAGTGCTAGAGTTCGCCCGGGCTACACCTTC
CDR3: CSARVRPGYTF

size: once
J: TRBJ2-7
D: -
V: TRBV9
DNA: TGTGCCAGCAGCGTAGGCCAAAACGAGCAGTACTTC
CDR3: CASSVGQNEQYF

size: -
J: TRBJ1-4
D: -
V: TRBV9
DNA: TGTGCCAGCAGCTCACAGGGTGCGGCTGAAAAACTGTTTTTT
CDR3: CASSSQGAAEKLFF

size: -
J: TRBJ2-3
D: -
V: TRBV6-5
DNA: TGTGCCAGCAGTAATCGGGGACCCCCGCCAGATACGCAGTATTTT
CDR3: CASSNRGPPPDTQYF

size: once
J: TRBJ2-7
D: -
V: TRBV6-5
DNA: TGTGCCAGCAGTTACAGATCTGGCAGCTCAACCCACGAGCAGTACTTC
CDR3: CASSYRSGSSTHEQYF

size: -
J: TRBJ2-1
D: -
V: TRBV5-4
DNA: TGTGCCAGCAGCTTGGATAAGACGGGGCTGCCGAGGGCTTACAATGAGCAGTTCTTC
CDR3: CASSLDKTGLPRAYNEQFF

size: -
J: TRBJ2-3
D: TRBD2
V: TRBV4-3
DNA: TGCGCCAGCAGCCAAGATATAGCGGGGGTGTTAGATACGCAGTATTTT
CDR3: CASSQDIAGVLDTQYF

size: few
J: TRBJ2-7
D: -
V: TRBV5-1
DNA: TGCGCCAGCAGCTTGACGAAGGGGTACGAGCAGTACTTC
CDR3: CASSLTKGYEQYF

size: -
J: TRBJ2-2
D: TRBD1
V: TRBV7-2
DNA: TGTGCCAGCAGCCCACGGGACAGGGGTGGGGTCGGGGAGCTGTTTTTT
CDR3: CASSPRDRGGVGELFF

size: -
J: TRBJ1-2
D: -
V: TRBV30
DNA: TGTGCCTGGAGCCCAAGGGCGGTCCCTATAGGCTACACCTTC
CDR3: CAWSPRAVPIGYTF

size: -
J: TRBJ1-5
D: TRBD1
V: TRBV30
DNA: TGTGCCTGGAGTGTGTTACAGGGGGCCGGCAATCAGCCCCAGCATTTT
CDR3: CAWSVLQGAGNQPQHF

size: -
J: TRBJ1-4
D: -
V: TRBV12-5
DNA: TGTGCTAGTGGTTTGGGGCTTCCCCCTAGAGAAAAACTGTTTTTT
CDR3: CASGLGLPPREKLFF

size: -
J: TRBJ1-1
D: -
V: TRBV6-4
DNA: TGTGCCAGCAGATTTGACAGGAACACTGAAGCTTTCTTT
CDR3: CASRFDRNTEAFF

size: once
J: TRBJ1-4
D: -
V: TRBV7-2
DNA: TGTGCCAGCAGCTCACTCGGACGGGGACACACTGAAAAACTGTTTTTT
CDR3: CASSSLGRGHTEKLFF

size: -
J: TRBJ2-3
D: TRBD2
V: TRBV5-4
DNA: TGTGCCAGCAGCCCGACTAGCGGGGGGACAGATACGCAGTATTTT
CDR3: CASSPTSGGTDTQYF

size: -
J: TRBJ1-4
D: -
V: TRBV30
DNA: TGTGCCTGGAGTGTACAAGACAGGATTAATGAAAAACTGTTTTTT
CDR3: CAWSVQDRINEKLFF

size: -
J: TRBJ1-2
D: TRBD1
V: TRBV4-1
DNA: TGCGCCAGCAGCCAAAGCCTTCTGAGACAGGGCAACTATGGCTACACCTTC
CDR3: CASSQSLLRQGNYGYTF

size: -
J: TRBJ2-3
D: -
V: TRBV6-5
DNA: TGTGCCAGCAGTCTTAGCGGACGCACAGATACGCAGTATTTT
CDR3: CASSLSGRTDTQYF

size: -
J: TRBJ2-5
D: -
V: TRBV7-8
DNA: TGTGCCAGCAGCTTAACCCCGGGACACAAAAGGGAGACCCAGTACTTC
CDR3: CASSLTPGHKRETQYF

size: -
J: TRBJ1-1
D: -
V: TRBV5-1
DNA: TGCGCCAGCCGACCTTCTACGGGGACTGAAGCTTTCTTT
CDR3: CASRPSTGTEAFF

size: -
J: TRBJ1-1
D: -
V: TRBV7-2
DNA: TGTGCCAGCAGCTTTAAGGGCAGCACTGAAGCTTTCTTT
CDR3: CASSFKGSTEAFF

size: -
J: TRBJ2-7
D: TRBD2
V: TRBV19
DNA: TGTGCCAGTAGTAGCGGGGGTTACGAGCAGTACTTC
CDR3: CASSSGGYEQYF

size: once
J: TRBJ1-5
D: -
V: TRBV7-9
DNA: TGTGCCAGCAGCTTAGGGCCGGATCAGCCCCAGCATTTT
CDR3: CASSLGPDQPQHF

size: -
J: TRBJ1-2
D: -
V: TRBV30
DNA: TGTGCCTGGAGTGACAGGGAAGACTATGGCTACACCTTC
CDR3: CAWSDREDYGYTF

size: -
J: TRBJ2-3
D: -
V: TRBV6-6
DNA: TGTGCCAGCAGTTACGGTAGGGTGGATACGCAGTATTTT
CDR3: CASSYGRVDTQYF

size: -
J: TRBJ1-4
D: -
V: TRBV6-5
DNA: TGTGCCAGCAGTCGGCAGTTTGCAACTAATGAAAAACTGTTTTTT
CDR3: CASSRQFATNEKLFF

size: -
J: TRBJ2-5
D: -
V: TRBV5-1
DNA: TGCGCCAGCAGCTTGAATACGGAGACCCAGTACTTC
CDR3: CASSLNTETQYF